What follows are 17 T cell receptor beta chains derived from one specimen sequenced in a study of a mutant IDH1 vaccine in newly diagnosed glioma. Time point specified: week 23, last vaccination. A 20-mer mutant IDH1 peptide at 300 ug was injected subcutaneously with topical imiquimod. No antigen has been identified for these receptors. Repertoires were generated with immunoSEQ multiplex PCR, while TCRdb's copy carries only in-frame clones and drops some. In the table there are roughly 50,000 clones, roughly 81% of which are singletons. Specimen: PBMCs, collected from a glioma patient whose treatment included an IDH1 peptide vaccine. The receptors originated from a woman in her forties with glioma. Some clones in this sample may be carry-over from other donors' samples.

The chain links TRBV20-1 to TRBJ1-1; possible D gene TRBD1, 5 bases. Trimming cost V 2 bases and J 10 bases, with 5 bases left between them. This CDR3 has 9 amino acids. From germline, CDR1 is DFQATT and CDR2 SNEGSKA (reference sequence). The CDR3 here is CSARRGAFF. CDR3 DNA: TGCAGTGCTAGAAGGGGAGCTTTCTTT.

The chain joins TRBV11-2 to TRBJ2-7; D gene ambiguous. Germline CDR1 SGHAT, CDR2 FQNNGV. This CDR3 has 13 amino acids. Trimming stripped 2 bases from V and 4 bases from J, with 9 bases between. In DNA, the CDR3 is TGTGCCAGCAGCTTATCGCCTCAATACGAGCAGTACTTC. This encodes CASSLSPQYEQYF.

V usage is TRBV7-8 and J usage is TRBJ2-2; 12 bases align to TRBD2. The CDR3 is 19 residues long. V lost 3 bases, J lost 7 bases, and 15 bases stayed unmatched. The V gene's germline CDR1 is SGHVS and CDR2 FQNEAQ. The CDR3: CASSLRLAGVGTGFGELFF. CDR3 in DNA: TGTGCCAGCAGCTTGAGACTAGCGGGGGTCGGGACCGGATTCGGGGAGCTGTTTTTT. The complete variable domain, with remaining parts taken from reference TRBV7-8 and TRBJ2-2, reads GAGVSQSPRYKVAKRGQDVALRCDPISGHVSLFWYQQALGQGPEFLTYFQNEAQLDKSGLPSDRFFAERPEGSVSTLKIQRTQQEDSAVYLCASSLRLAGVGTGFGELFFGEGSRLTVL.

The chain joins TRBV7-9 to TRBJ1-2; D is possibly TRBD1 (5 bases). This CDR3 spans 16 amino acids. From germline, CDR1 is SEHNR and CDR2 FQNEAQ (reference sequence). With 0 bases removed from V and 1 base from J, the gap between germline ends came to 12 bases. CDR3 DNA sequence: TGTGCCAGCAGCTTAGCGAGCAGGGAACATAACTATGGCTACACCTTC. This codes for CASSLASREHNYGYTF.

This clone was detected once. CDR3 loop: CASSLDGRNTIYF. In DNA, the CDR3 is TGTGCCAGCAGCTTAGATGGGCGAAACACCATATATTTT. V is TRBV11-1 and J is TRBJ1-3; D remains ambiguous. V lost 1 base, J lost 5 bases, and 6 bases lay in between. CDR1 is SGHAT, CDR2 FQDESV, per germline (reference sequence). CDR3 size: 13 residues.

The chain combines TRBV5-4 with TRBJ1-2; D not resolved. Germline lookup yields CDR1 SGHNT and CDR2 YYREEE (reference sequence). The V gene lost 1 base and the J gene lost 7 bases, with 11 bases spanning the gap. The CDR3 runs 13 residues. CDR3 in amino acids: CASSLPPGPGYTF. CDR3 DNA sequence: TGTGCCAGCAGCTTGCCCCCCGGGCCTGGCTACACCTTC.

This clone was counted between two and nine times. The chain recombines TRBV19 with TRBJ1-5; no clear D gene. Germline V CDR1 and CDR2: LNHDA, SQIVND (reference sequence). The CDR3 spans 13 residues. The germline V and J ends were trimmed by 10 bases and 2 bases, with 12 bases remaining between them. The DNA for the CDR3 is TGTGCCACCCAGGTCGGTGGCAATCAGCCCCAGCATTTT. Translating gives CATQVGGNQPQHF.

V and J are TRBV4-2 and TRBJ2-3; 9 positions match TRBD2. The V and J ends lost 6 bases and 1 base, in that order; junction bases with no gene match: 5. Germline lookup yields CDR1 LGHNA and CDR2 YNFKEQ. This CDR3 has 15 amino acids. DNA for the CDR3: TGTGCCAGCAGTCGAGAGCGGGGGGGCACAGATACGCAGTATTTT. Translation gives CASSRERGGTDTQYF.

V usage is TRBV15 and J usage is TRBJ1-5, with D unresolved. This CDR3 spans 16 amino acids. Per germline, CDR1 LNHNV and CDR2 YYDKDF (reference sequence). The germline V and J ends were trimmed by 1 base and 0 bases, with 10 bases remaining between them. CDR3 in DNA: TGTGCCACCAGCAGAGTCGTAGATTATAGCAATCAGCCCCAGCATTTT. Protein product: CATSRVVDYSNQPQHF.

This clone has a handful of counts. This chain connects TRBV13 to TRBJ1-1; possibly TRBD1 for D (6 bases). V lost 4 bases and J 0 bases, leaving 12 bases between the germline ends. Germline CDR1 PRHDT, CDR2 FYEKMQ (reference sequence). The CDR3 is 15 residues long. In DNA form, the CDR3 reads TGTGCCAGCAGCTACCCCACAGGGCTGAACACTGAAGCTTTCTTT. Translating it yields CASSYPTGLNTEAFF. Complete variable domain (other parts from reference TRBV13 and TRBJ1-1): AAGVIQSPRHLIKEKRETATLKCYPIPRHDTVYWYQQGPGQDPQFLISFYEKMQSDKGSIPDRFSAQQFSDYHSELNMSSLELGDSALYFCASSYPTGLNTEAFFGQGTRLTVV.

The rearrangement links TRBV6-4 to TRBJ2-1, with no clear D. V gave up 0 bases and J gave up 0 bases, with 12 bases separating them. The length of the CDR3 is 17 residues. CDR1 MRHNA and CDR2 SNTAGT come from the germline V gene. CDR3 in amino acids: CASSDSSAPSSYNEQFF. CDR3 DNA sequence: TGTGCCAGCAGTGACTCGAGCGCACCAAGCTCCTACAATGAGCAGTTCTTC.

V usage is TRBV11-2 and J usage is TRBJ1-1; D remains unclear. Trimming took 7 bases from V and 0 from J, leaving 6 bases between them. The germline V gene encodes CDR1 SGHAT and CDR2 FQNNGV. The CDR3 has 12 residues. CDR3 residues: CASTVMNTEAFF. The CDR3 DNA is TGTGCCAGCACGGTAATGAACACTGAAGCTTTCTTT.

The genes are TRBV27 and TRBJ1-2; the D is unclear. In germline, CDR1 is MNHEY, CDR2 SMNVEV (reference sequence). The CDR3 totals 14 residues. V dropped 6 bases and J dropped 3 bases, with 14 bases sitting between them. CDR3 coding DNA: TGTGCCAGCAGGAACCGGGCCGGCGACTATGGCTACACCTTC. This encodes CASRNRAGDYGYTF.

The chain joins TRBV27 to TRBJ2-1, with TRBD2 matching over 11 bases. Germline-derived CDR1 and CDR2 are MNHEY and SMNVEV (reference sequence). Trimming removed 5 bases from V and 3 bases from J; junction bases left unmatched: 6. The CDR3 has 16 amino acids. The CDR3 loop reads CASSLRLAGFYNEQFF. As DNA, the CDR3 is TGTGCCAGCAGTCTCCGACTAGCGGGATTCTACAATGAGCAGTTCTTC.

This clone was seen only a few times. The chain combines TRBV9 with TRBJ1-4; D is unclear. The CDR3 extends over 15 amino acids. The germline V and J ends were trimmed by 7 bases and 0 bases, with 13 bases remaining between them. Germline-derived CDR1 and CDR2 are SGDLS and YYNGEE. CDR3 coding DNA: TGTGCCAGCTCTTCGGGCCCTGCAACTAATGAAAAACTGTTTTTT. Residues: CASSSGPATNEKLFF.

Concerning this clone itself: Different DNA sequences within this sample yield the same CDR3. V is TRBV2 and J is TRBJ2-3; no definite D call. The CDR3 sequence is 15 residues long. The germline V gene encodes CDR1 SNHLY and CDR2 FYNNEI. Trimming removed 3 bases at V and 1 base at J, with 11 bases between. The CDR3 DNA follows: TGTGCCAGCAGTGATGCTCTTGCGGGCACAGATACGCAGTATTTT. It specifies CASSDALAGTDTQYF. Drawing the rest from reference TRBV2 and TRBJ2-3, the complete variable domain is EPEVTQTPSHQVTQMGQEVILRCVPISNHLYFYWYRQILGQKVEFLVSFYNNEISEKSEIFDDQFSVERPDGSNFTLKIRSTKLEDSAMYFCASSDALAGTDTQYFGPGTRLTVL.

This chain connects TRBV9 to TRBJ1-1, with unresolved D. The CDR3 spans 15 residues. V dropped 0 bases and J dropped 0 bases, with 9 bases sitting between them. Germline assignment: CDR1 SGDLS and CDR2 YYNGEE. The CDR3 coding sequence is TGTGCCAGCAGCGTAGATGTGGGGTTGAACACTGAAGCTTTCTTT. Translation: CASSVDVGLNTEAFF.